These 27 T cell receptor beta chains were all obtained from the same sample, sequenced in a study of OX40 agonist ivuxolimab in advanced cancers. Clones were sequenced by immunoSEQ multiplex PCR, and TCRdb holds only the in-frame ones, with some missing. The table records roughly 12,000 clones, 80% to 95% of them present only once. The sample was CD4+ or CD8+ T cells sorted from blood, taken in a trial of the OX40 agonist ivuxolimab. These receptors all come from an adult with an advanced solid tumor such as melanoma, head and neck, liver or kidney cancer.

The chain combines TRBV4-3 with TRBJ2-3; a possible D gene is TRBD2 (6 bases). This CDR3 is 15 amino acids long. CDR1 and CDR2 from the germline V gene are LGHNA and YSLEER. Trimming cost V 0 bases and J 6 bases, with 13 bases left between them. The CDR3 is CASSQDRQDYDTQYF. CDR3 sequence (DNA): TGCGCCAGCAGCCAAGACCGGCAGGACTACGATACGCAGTATTTT.

The V call is TRBV28, the J call TRBJ1-5; no reliable D call. CDR1 and CDR2 (germline): MDHEN, SYDVKM. V shed 2 bases and J shed 2 bases, with 10 bases lying between them. This CDR3 is 15 amino acids long. CDR3 nucleotide sequence: TGTGCCAGCAGTTTAGGGTGGGGAGGCAATCAGCCCCAGCATTTT. Protein: CASSLGWGGNQPQHF. The full variable domain, completed using reference TRBV28 and TRBJ1-5, is DVKVTQSSRYLVKRTGEKVFLECVQDMDHENMFWYRQDPGLGLRLIYFSYDVKMKEKGDIPEGYSVSREKKERFSLILESASTNQTSMYLCASSLGWGGNQPQHFGDGTRLSIL.

The gene calls are TRBV6-1 and TRBJ2-6, with 7 bases lining up with TRBD1. The germline CDR1 and CDR2 sequences are MNHNS and SASEGT. V dropped 1 base and J dropped 2; count of bases not matched to a gene: 2. The length of the CDR3 is 16 residues. The CDR3: CASSEDGTAGANVLTF. CDR3 nucleotide sequence: TGTGCCAGCAGTGAAGACGGGACAGCTGGGGCCAACGTCCTGACTTTC.

The rearrangement links TRBV5-6 to TRBJ2-7; weak D call: TRBD2 (7 bases). Per the germline V gene, CDR1 is SGHDT and CDR2 is YYEEEE. The V and J ends lost 2 bases and 2 bases respectively, with 14 bases between them. The CDR3 is 15 amino acids. The CDR3 reads CASSLRGARAYEQYF. CDR3 bases: TGTGCCAGCAGCTTACGGGGGGCCAGGGCCTACGAGCAGTACTTC.

This sequence joins TRBV20-1 and TRBJ2-7; D perhaps matches TRBD2 (6 bases). Trimming took 5 bases from V and 4 from J, leaving 9 bases between them. The CDR3 extends over 11 amino acids. Germline assignment: CDR1 DFQATT and CDR2 SNEGSKA (reference sequence). The CDR3 spells CSAGTFYEQYF. For the CDR3, the DNA is TGCAGTGCTGGGACTTTTTACGAGCAGTACTTC.

V gene TRBV2 combines with J gene TRBJ2-5, with no clear D. CDR3 length: 13 residues. V was pared by 2 bases and J by 2 bases, with 6 bases between. In germline, CDR1 is SNHLY, CDR2 FYNNEI. This CDR3 reads CASSEWGQETQYF. CDR3 nucleotides: TGTGCCAGCAGTGAATGGGGACAAGAGACCCAGTACTTC.

The chain combines TRBV5-4 with TRBJ1-4, with 8 bases matching TRBD1. Trimming cost V 0 bases and J 5 bases; bases outside gene matches: 3. This CDR3 has 15 amino acids. Germline V CDR1 and CDR2: SGHNT, YYREEE (reference sequence). The CDR3 nucleotides are TGTGCCAGCAGCTTGGGGACAGGGATAAATGAAAAACTGTTTTTT. It specifies CASSLGTGINEKLFF.

This clone was seen only once. The genes are TRBV6-5 and TRBJ1-1; 9 bases match TRBD1. The length of the CDR3 is 15 residues. Germline lookup yields CDR1 MNHEY and CDR2 SVGAGI. V lost 2 bases to trimming and J lost 3 bases; unmatched junction nucleotides: 4. The CDR3 protein is CASSYATGGDTEAFF. The CDR3 DNA reads TGTGCCAGCAGTTACGCGACAGGGGGGGACACTGAAGCTTTCTTT.

This rearrangement joins TRBV25-1 to TRBJ2-3, with 8 bases fitting TRBD1. Looked up from germline, CDR1 is MGHDK and CDR2 is SYGVNS. The ends lost 6 bases at V and 4 bases at J; junction bases unmatched: 12. The CDR3 extends over 16 amino acids. CDR3 protein: CASSETGQGASDTQYF. The CDR3 DNA is TGTGCCAGCAGCGAAACGGGGCAGGGGGCTTCAGATACGCAGTATTTT.

The V and J genes are TRBV6-1 and TRBJ2-1; TRBD1 aligns across 9 bases. The length of the CDR3 is 12 residues. CDR1 MNHNS and CDR2 SASEGT come from the germline V gene. Trimming took 6 bases from V and 6 from J; bases not matched to a gene: 0. The CDR3 is CASRGQGNEQFF. The DNA for the CDR3 is TGTGCCAGCAGGGGACAGGGCAATGAGCAGTTCTTC.

J is TRBJ2-1 and V is TRBV25-1, with D tentatively TRBD1 (6 bases). The germline gives CDR1 MGHDK, CDR2 SYGVNS. Trimming shortened V by 2 bases and J by 2 bases, and 13 bases separated the two germline ends. The CDR3 has 16 residues. CDR3 sequence: CASSEPKQGTYNEQFF. CDR3 nucleotides: TGTGCCAGCAGTGAACCCAAGCAGGGGACCTACAATGAGCAGTTCTTC.

V gene TRBV10-3 combines with J gene TRBJ2-1; 7 nucleotides align to TRBD2. CDR3 length: 15 residues. After removal of 0 bases from V and 5 bases from J, the junction contained 4 bases not matched to a gene. CDR1 and CDR2 from the germline V gene are ENHRY and SYGVKD. The CDR3 sequence is CAISESGLGNNEQFF. The CDR3 DNA is TGTGCCATCAGTGAGTCTGGACTAGGGAACAATGAGCAGTTCTTC.

The chain links TRBV4-1 to TRBJ2-2, with 14 bases lining up with TRBD2. CDR3 length equals 16 residues. Germline V lookup: CDR1 MGHRA, CDR2 YSYEKL. Trimming took 4 bases from V and 7 from J; bases not matched to a gene: 5. The CDR3 coding sequence is TGCGCCAGCAGCCCCGGACTAGCGGGAGGACACGGGGAGCTGTTTTTT. Protein: CASSPGLAGGHGELFF.

The chain is built from TRBV11-3 and TRBJ2-7; 8 positions match TRBD1. V shed 4 bases, J shed 4 bases, and the junction held 15 bases outside the gene matches. From germline, CDR1 is SGHNT and CDR2 YENEEA. This CDR3 comprises 17 residues. Here the CDR3 reads CASSSPNPDRVGYEQYF. In DNA form, the CDR3 reads TGTGCCAGCAGCTCCCCGAACCCGGACAGGGTAGGATACGAGCAGTACTTC. Variable domain in full (rest from reference TRBV11-3 and TRBJ2-7): EAGVVQSPRYKIIEKKQPVAFWCNPISGHNTLYWYLQNLGQGPELLIRYENEEAVDDSQLPKDRFSAERLKGVDSTLKIQPAELGDSAVYLCASSSPNPDRVGYEQYFGPGTRLTVT.

The chain combines TRBV9 with TRBJ1-5, with TRBD1 as a possible D gene (6 bases). The germline CDR1 and CDR2 sequences are SGDLS and YYNGEE. V gave up 4 bases and J gave up 0 bases, with 23 bases separating them. The CDR3 has 19 residues. CDR3 sequence: CASSPLPGGASHSNQPQHF. CDR3 sequence (DNA): TGTGCCAGCAGCCCTCTCCCCGGGGGCGCATCCCATAGCAATCAGCCCCAGCATTTT.

The chain joins TRBV6-5 to TRBJ2-2; either TRBD1 or TRBD2 may supply D (5 bases each). Trimming took off 7 bases at V and 1 base at J, with 13 bases between the two ends. The CDR3 has 15 residues. Germline V gene lookup returns CDR1 MNHEY and CDR2 SVGAGI. In DNA, the CDR3 is TGTGCCAGCACTTGGGGACGGCGGAACACCGGGGAGCTGTTTTTT. This sequence encodes CASTWGRRNTGELFF.

A single count supports this clone. V gene TRBV4-2 combines with J gene TRBJ1-2; no clear D. The CDR3 spans 14 residues. Germline V CDR1 and CDR2: LGHNA, YNFKEQ. V lost 0 bases, J lost 9 bases, and 14 bases lay in between. The CDR3 DNA follows: TGTGCCAGCAGCCAAGATTGGCAAGCTGAGCGCTACACCTTC. Its protein product is CASSQDWQAERYTF.

This chain links TRBV6-4 with TRBJ2-3; 9 nucleotides align to TRBD1. Germline CDR1 and CDR2: MRHNA and SNTAGT. V trimming: 6 bases; J trimming: 0 bases; junction bases outside the gene matches: 4. The CDR3 has 15 amino acids. CDR3 sequence (DNA): TGTGCCAGCAGCGCCGGGACAGGGAGCACAGATACGCAGTATTTT. Translation gives CASSAGTGSTDTQYF.

The J gene is TRBJ2-2, the V gene TRBV12-5; a possible D gene is TRBD1 (6 bases). V lost 2 bases, J lost 4 bases, and 17 bases lay in between. The V gene's germline CDR1 is LGHNT and CDR2 FRNRAP. The CDR3 has 17 amino acids. CDR3 nucleotide sequence: TGTGCTAGTGGTTTGACCCTCCAGGGGAGCCCCACCGGGGAGCTGTTTTTT. This translates into CASGLTLQGSPTGELFF.

V usage is TRBV6-6 and J usage is TRBJ1-5; D is perhaps TRBD1 (5 bases). Trimming removed 6 bases at V and 1 base at J, with 7 bases between. The CDR3 consists of 13 residues. The germline V gene has CDR1 MNHNY and CDR2 SVGAGI (reference sequence). CDR3 bases: TGTGCCAGCAGCTGGGACAGCAATCAGCCCCAGCATTTT. It translates to CASSWDSNQPQHF.

The J gene is TRBJ2-5, the V gene TRBV5-5; TRBD1 might be the D (6 bases). The CDR3 extends over 16 amino acids. V was trimmed by 7 bases and J by 2 bases, leaving 21 bases between them. Germline assignment: CDR1 SGHKS and CDR2 YYEKEE (reference sequence). The CDR3 region has the DNA TGTGCCAGCGGGGAACTCTTACAGGGTAGTCAAGAGACCCAGTACTTC. It translates to CASGELLQGSQETQYF. Together with reference TRBV5-5 and TRBJ2-5, the CDR3 gives the full variable domain: DAGVTQSPTHLIKTRGQQVTLRCSPISGHKSVSWYQQVLGQGPQFIFQYYEKEERGRGNFPDRFSARQFPNYSSELNVNALLLGDSALYLCASGELLQGSQETQYFGPGTRLLVL.

The chain combines TRBV4-1 with TRBJ1-5, with 7 bases lining up with TRBD1. The germline gives CDR1 MGHRA, CDR2 YSYEKL. The V and J ends lost 2 bases and 7 bases, in that order; junction bases with no gene match: 11. This CDR3 is built from 16 residues. The DNA for the CDR3 is TGCGCCAGCAGCCAACTATCAGGGGGACACAGGCAGCCCCAGCATTTT. It codes for CASSQLSGGHRQPQHF.

The chain uses TRBV2 and TRBJ2-7; a weak D match, TRBD2 (6 bases). CDR3 length: 14 amino acids. Germline lookup yields CDR1 SNHLY and CDR2 FYNNEI. Trimming shortened V by 3 bases and J by 2 bases, and 11 bases separated the two germline ends. CDR3 sequence (DNA): TGTGCCAGCAGTGATTTCGGAGGGCCCTACGAGCAGTACTTC. The encoded protein is CASSDFGGPYEQYF.

This clone was recorded only once. V and J are TRBV6-1 and TRBJ1-4, with TRBD1 matching over 10 bases. J was trimmed by 7 bases and V by 6 bases; bases with no gene match: 2. This CDR3 is 13 amino acids long. Germline-derived CDR1 and CDR2 are MNHNS and SASEGT. CDR3 amino acids: CASRDRGSEKLFF. DNA of the CDR3: TGTGCCAGCAGGGACAGGGGGAGTGAAAAACTGTTTTTT.

The V gene is TRBV25-1, the J gene TRBJ2-7; 8 bases fit TRBD1. Germline V lookup: CDR1 MGHDK, CDR2 SYGVNS. The CDR3 covers 14 residues. With V trimmed by 7 bases and J by 3 bases, 8 bases remained unmatched. The CDR3 sequence is CASTGQGKGYEQYF. Written as DNA, the CDR3 is TGTGCCAGCACAGGACAGGGCAAAGGCTACGAGCAGTACTTC.

V gene TRBV9 combines with J gene TRBJ2-7; 10 bases map to TRBD2. CDR1 is SGDLS and CDR2 is YYNGEE in the germline V gene. The CDR3 has 15 residues. J lost 4 bases, V lost 4 bases, and 8 bases had no gene match. CDR3 sequence (DNA): TGTGCCAGCAGCCCAAGGACTAGCGGAGGGTACGAGCAGTACTTC. Residues: CASSPRTSGGYEQYF.

The rearrangement joins TRBV29-1 to TRBJ2-1, with 10 bases that match TRBD2. From germline, CDR1 is SQVTM and CDR2 ANQGSEA. After removal of 4 bases from V and 7 bases from J, the junction contained 7 bases not matched to a gene. The CDR3 extends over 14 amino acids. The CDR3 spells CSVAGASGSNEQFF. For the CDR3, the DNA is TGCAGCGTTGCTGGTGCTAGCGGGAGTAATGAGCAGTTCTTC.